These T cell receptor beta chains were read from a single sample in a study of blood T cell repertoires in COVID-19. Measured with immunoSEQ multiplex PCR; TCRdb has only the in-frame clones, and not every one. Here the sample spans about 150,000 clones, about four fifths being singletons. Sequencing used peripheral blood. The receptors come from a woman aged 80 or older with acute or convalescent COVID-19. The CDR3 runs from the conserved cysteine through the conserved F or W. The order of the fields is D gene, J gene, V gene, clone size, CDR3 protein, CDR3 DNA. D genes are given only for firm matches. Part of the rows lack a size; the others show once, few, many or a class for expanded clones.

. | TRBJ2-3 | TRBV12-3/TRBV12-4 | . | CASSSSGLDTQYF | TGTGCCAGCAGTTCGTCGGGGTTAGATACGCAGTATTTT
. | TRBJ1-5 | TRBV4-3 | . | CASSQDFAGDQPQHF | TGCGCCAGCAGCCAAGATTTTGCCGGGGATCAGCCCCAGCATTTT
TRBD1 | TRBJ1-2 | TRBV7-2 | . | CASSLMGTGDYGYTF | TGTGCCAGCAGCTTAATGGGGACAGGGGACTATGGCTACACCTTC
. | TRBJ2-5 | TRBV5-1 | once | CASSFGGETQYF | TGCGCCAGCAGCTTCGGCGGAGAGACCCAGTACTTC
. | TRBJ1-5 | TRBV20-1 | . | CSASSGNQPQHF | TGCAGTGCTAGTTCGGGCAATCAGCCCCAGCATTTT
. | TRBJ1-5 | TRBV25-1 | . | CASSAPGQPSNQPQHF | TGTGCCAGCAGTGCCCCGGGACAACCTAGCAATCAGCCCCAGCATTTT
TRBD2 | TRBJ2-2 | TRBV11-2 | . | CASSFSGLNTGELFF | TGTGCCAGCAGCTTTAGCGGGTTGAACACCGGGGAGCTGTTTTTT
TRBD1 | TRBJ2-7 | TRBV28 | . | CASSGPGQGGYEQYF | TGTGCCAGCAGTGGCCCGGGACAGGGGGGATACGAGCAGTACTTC
TRBD2 | TRBJ2-3 | TRBV7-9 | . | CASSSYLAGATDTQYF | TGTGCCAGCAGCTCTTATCTAGCGGGAGCAACAGATACGCAGTATTTT
TRBD2 | TRBJ2-2 | TRBV2 | . | CASSETGGNTGELFF | TGTGCCAGCAGTGAGACGGGGGGAAACACCGGGGAGCTGTTTTTT
. | TRBJ1-3 | TRBV9 | once | CASSVDGSSGNTIYF | TGTGCCAGCAGCGTAGATGGCTCCTCTGGAAACACCATATATTTT
. | TRBJ1-5 | TRBV2 | . | CASSGGVNIEPQHF | TGTGCCAGCTCTGGGGGGGTAAATATTGAGCCCCAGCATTTT
. | TRBJ2-5 | TRBV7-9 | . | CASSPKPSLQGGVAETQYF | TGTGCCAGCAGCCCTAAACCGTCCTTACAGGGGGGGGTTGCAGAGACCCAGTACTTC
. | TRBJ2-1 | TRBV5-4 | . | CASSLGFERANEQFF | TGTGCCAGCAGCTTGGGGTTCGAGAGGGCCAATGAGCAGTTCTTC
TRBD2 | TRBJ2-2 | TRBV5-1 | once | CASSLASLAANTGELFF | TGCGCCAGCAGCTTGGCCTCCCTAGCGGCGAACACCGGGGAGCTGTTTTTT
. | TRBJ2-2 | TRBV19 | few | CASSIGVGGTGELFF | TGTGCCAGTAGTATAGGGGTCGGGGGCACCGGGGAGCTGTTTTTT
. | TRBJ2-1 | TRBV4-3 | . | CASSHYSPGAGEQFF | TGCGCCAGCAGCCACTACTCGCCGGGAGCTGGTGAGCAGTTCTTC
. | TRBJ1-2 | TRBV10-3 | once | CAISESGGNYGYTF | TGTGCCATCAGTGAGTCGGGGGGTAACTATGGCTACACCTTC
. | TRBJ2-7 | TRBV5-4 | . | CASSLDTGSSYEQYF | TGTGCCAGCAGCTTAGACACGGGAAGCTCCTACGAGCAGTACTTC
TRBD2 | TRBJ2-3 | TRBV11-2 | . | CASSQGTSRLQNTDTQYF | TGTGCCAGCAGCCAGGGGACTAGCAGGCTACAAAACACAGATACGCAGTATTTT
TRBD1 | TRBJ2-7 | TRBV18 | once | CTSSLRTPGQASYEQYF | TGTACCAGCTCACTAAGGACTCCAGGACAGGCTTCCTACGAGCAGTACTTC
TRBD2 | TRBJ2-2 | TRBV19 | . | CASRREGFGELFF | TGTGCCAGTAGGCGGGAGGGTTTCGGGGAGCTGTTTTTT
. | TRBJ2-7 | TRBV9 | . | CASSVGPQINEQYF | TGTGCCAGCAGCGTAGGGCCCCAGATTAACGAGCAGTACTTC
TRBD1 | TRBJ1-2 | TRBV28 | . | CASSLGAGGLRGYTF | TGTGCCAGCAGTTTGGGGGCAGGGGGTCTGAGGGGCTACACCTTC
. | TRBJ2-3 | TRBV7-2 | . | CASSLEGADTQYF | TGTGCCAGCAGCTTAGAGGGGGCAGATACGCAGTATTTT
. | TRBJ2-7 | TRBV19 | . | CASSETSGTEQYF | TGTGCCAGTAGTGAAACTTCCGGGACAGAGCAGTACTTC
TRBD1 | TRBJ2-7 | TRBV5-5 | . | CASSSTGQGAYEQYF | TGTGCCAGCAGCTCCACCGGACAGGGAGCCTACGAGCAGTACTTC
TRBD1 | TRBJ1-5 | TRBV15 | . | CATRGDRIANQPQHF | TGTGCCACCAGGGGGGACAGAATAGCCAATCAGCCCCAGCATTTT
. | TRBJ1-1 | TRBV6-6 | . | CASNVQASTEAFF | TGTGCCAGCAATGTACAGGCCTCCACTGAAGCTTTCTTT
. | TRBJ1-3 | TRBV29-1 | . | CSVERSNTIYF | TGCAGCGTCGAGAGGTCTAACACCATATATTTT
TRBD1 | TRBJ1-2 | TRBV5-6 | . | CASSGLGQRTGYTF | TGTGCCAGCAGCGGATTGGGACAGCGAACAGGCTACACCTTC
. | TRBJ1-1 | TRBV25-1 | . | CASSVGGETEAFF | TGTGCCAGCAGTGTCGGGGGGGAGACTGAAGCTTTCTTT
. | TRBJ1-5 | TRBV2 | . | CASSAGIGQPQHF | TGTGCCAGCAGTGCAGGGATCGGACAGCCCCAGCATTTT
. | TRBJ1-6 | TRBV18 | . | CASSPRQDSPLHF | TGTGCCAGCTCACCAAGACAGGATTCACCCCTCCACTTT
TRBD1 | TRBJ1-4 | TRBV13 | . | CASSFRVPPTGANEKLFF | TGTGCCAGCAGCTTCAGGGTACCACCGACAGGGGCTAATGAAAAACTGTTTTTT
TRBD1 | TRBJ1-2 | TRBV6-5 | . | CASSYGDRRNYTF | TGTGCCAGCAGTTATGGGGACAGGAGAAACTACACCTTC
TRBD2 | TRBJ2-5 | TRBV4-3 | . | CASSQGLANGETQYF | TGCGCCAGCAGCCAAGGACTAGCGAACGGAGAGACCCAGTACTTC
. | TRBJ2-7 | TRBV30 | . | CAWRAGLDEQYF | TGTGCCTGGCGGGCGGGTTTGGACGAGCAGTACTTC
. | TRBJ1-4 | TRBV19 | . | CASSIRQSNEKLFF | TGTGCCAGTAGTATCAGACAGAGTAATGAAAAACTGTTTTTT
. | TRBJ2-1 | TRBV10-3 | . | CAISESQGAGEQFF | TGTGCCATCAGTGAGTCCCAGGGTGCTGGTGAGCAGTTCTTC
. | TRBJ1-4 | TRBV9 | . | CASSVDRAREKLFF | TGTGCCAGCAGCGTAGACAGGGCTAGAGAAAAACTGTTTTTT
TRBD1 | TRBJ1-5 | TRBV5-1 | . | CASSLGDSSNQPQHF | TGCGCCAGCAGCTTGGGGGACAGCAGCAATCAGCCCCAGCATTTT